The present entry profiles one TCR beta chain with its context. Its specificity is unknown. This specimen belongs to a study of shared clonotypes between healthy human individuals. The study's findings and limits: Against clonotypes common to all four donors, non-shared ones had lower generation probabilities. Clonotype sharing among donors likely depends on sequencing depth.

The CDR3 loop spans 12 amino acids. Trimming shortened V by 7 bases and J by 8 bases, and 17 bases separated the two germline ends. CDR1 and CDR2 (germline): SQVTM, ANQGSEA. Clones were sequenced by immunoSEQ multiplex PCR, and TCRdb holds only the in-frame ones, with some missing. The repertoire holds roughly 200,000 clones, 60% to 75% seen once, with less than 11% in the top ten. The sequenced sample consisted of memory CD4+ T cells sorted from blood. The subset is: CD45RA-negative fraction. The TCR comes from a man aged 25-40 years in good health. The chain couples TRBV29-1 to TRBJ1-2, with D tentatively TRBD1 (5 bases). CDR3 in DNA: TGCAGCGCAACCGCCGGGGGTGAAGGCTACACCTTC. Amino acids: CSATAGGEGYTF.